Each of the 15 T cell receptor beta chains below was sequenced from the same sample in a study of beta chain features in type 1 diabetes. Expressed TCRB transcripts were sequenced because the entire RNA isolate underwent reverse transcription. Sequencing was performed with immunoSEQ multiplex PCR; in TCRdb, only in-frame clones are kept and a portion is missing. The sample contains around 500,000 clones, roughly 10% of which appear only once. Input material: naive CD4+ T cells from blood. All receptors come from a young woman in good health.

J is TRBJ2-5 and V is TRBV7-2; D gene unclear. Between the trimmed V and J ends, which lost 4 bases and 3 bases, there was a span of 12 bases. CDR1 and CDR2 (germline): SGHTA, FQGNSA. The CDR3 totals 14 residues. DNA for the CDR3: TGTGCCAGCAGCTCCGGCCGATTGAAAGAGACCCAGTACTTC. Translating it yields CASSSGRLKETQYF.

This clone was counted a few times. The rearrangement links TRBV7-3 to TRBJ2-5; 8 positions agree with TRBD1. The CDR3 contains 14 residues. CDR1 and CDR2 (germline): SGHTA, FQGTGA. V shed 5 bases, J shed 5 bases, and the junction held 7 bases outside the gene matches. This CDR3 reads CASSRGQGEETQYF. CDR3 in DNA: TGTGCCAGCAGCCGCGGACAGGGAGAGGAGACCCAGTACTTC.

In this sample, this clone turned up a few times. J is TRBJ2-1 and V is TRBV9; D uncertain. The germline V gene encodes CDR1 SGDLS and CDR2 YYNGEE. The CDR3 contains 12 residues. The V and J ends lost 4 bases and 1 base respectively, with 3 bases between them. The DNA for the CDR3 is TGTGCCAGCAGCCTTTCCTACAATGAGCAGTTCTTC. Translating it yields CASSLSYNEQFF.

V gene TRBV11-2 combines with J gene TRBJ2-5; D is uncertain. The CDR3 is made up of 11 amino acids. Deletions cut 8 bases from V and 2 bases from J, with 6 bases between. The germline V gene encodes CDR1 SGHAT and CDR2 FQNNGV. CDR3 amino acids: CASARQETQYF. Here the CDR3 DNA reads TGTGCCAGCGCCAGGCAAGAGACCCAGTACTTC.

This clone was detected a few times. The V call is TRBV27, the J call TRBJ2-1; 9 bases map to TRBD2. The CDR3 is made up of 16 amino acids. The junction had 6 bases not matched to a gene; V was cut back by 6 bases and J by 0 bases. Germline loops: CDR1 MNHEY, CDR2 SMNVEV (reference sequence). CDR3 loop: CASSASGTPSYNEQFF. The CDR3 DNA reads as TGTGCCAGCAGCGCTAGCGGGACCCCCTCCTACAATGAGCAGTTCTTC.

The V and J genes are TRBV7-9 and TRBJ1-6; D is unresolved. Germline V gene sequence: CDR1 SEHNR, CDR2 FQNEAQ (reference sequence). V dropped 4 bases and J dropped 9 bases, with 7 bases sitting between them. The CDR3 consists of 12 residues. This CDR3 is CASSSQVSPLHF. CDR3 DNA sequence: TGTGCCAGCAGCTCACAAGTTTCACCCCTCCACTTT.

This clone was found a few times. This chain connects TRBV21-1 to TRBJ2-4; the tabulated D call, TRBD2, remains unverified against the DNA. TRBV21-1 is flagged as a pseudogene. The CDR3 has 14 residues. In DNA, the CDR3 is TGTGCCAGCAGCAGCGGCAGCCGCAAAAACATTCAGTACTTC. Translating gives CASSSGSRKNIQYF.

This clone was picked up a small number of times. The V gene is TRBV11-2, the J gene TRBJ1-2, with D possibly TRBD1 on 5 matching bases. The V gene lost 3 bases and the J gene lost 4 bases, with 9 bases spanning the gap. Germline CDR1 reads SGHAT; CDR2 reads FQNNGV. This CDR3 has 13 residues. The CDR3 DNA sequence: TGTGCCAGCAGCTTCGAGACAGCCTATGGCTACACCTTC. It translates to CASSFETAYGYTF.

The V call is TRBV4-3, the J call TRBJ2-4; 7 nucleotides align to TRBD2. The CDR3 consists of 16 residues. Germline trimming cut 0 bases from V and 2 bases from J; bases unmatched to any gene: 4. Germline-derived CDR1 and CDR2 are LGHNA and YSLEER. CDR3 residues: CASSQDGGGSKNIQYF. In nucleotides, the CDR3 is TGCGCCAGCAGCCAAGATGGGGGAGGGTCCAAAAACATTCAGTACTTC.

This clone was seen more than once but under ten times. The chain recombines TRBV6-1 with TRBJ2-7; D is unclear. The V end lost 3 bases, the J end lost 2 bases, and 5 bases lay between the germline ends. The CDR3 has 12 residues. Germline CDR1 reads MNHNS; CDR2 reads SASEGT. Here the CDR3 DNA reads TGTGCCAGCAGTGATTTTCCCTACGAGCAGTACTTC. Protein product: CASSDFPYEQYF.

A word on this clone: Other DNA sequences in this sample translate to the same CDR3. This chain joins TRBV9 and TRBJ1-6; tentatively, D is TRBD1 (5 bases). Germline V gene data show CDR1 as SGDLS and CDR2 as YYNGEE. Between the trimmed V and J ends, which lost 4 bases and 2 bases, there was a span of 13 bases. CDR3 length equals 16 residues. The CDR3 protein is CASSTSGGTYNSPLHF. As DNA, the CDR3 is TGTGCCAGCAGCACTAGTGGGGGAACCTATAATTCACCCCTCCACTTT.

This clone was seen more than once but under ten times. V and J are TRBV5-1 and TRBJ2-1; 9 nucleotides match TRBD1. V lost 4 bases to trimming and J lost 4 bases; unmatched junction nucleotides: 3. CDR3 length: 14 amino acids. Germline lookup yields CDR1 SGHRS and CDR2 YFSETQ. CDR3 protein: CASSPGQGYNEQFF. In nucleotides, the CDR3 is TGCGCCAGCAGCCCGGGACAGGGTTACAATGAGCAGTTCTTC. Together with reference TRBV5-1 and TRBJ2-1, the CDR3 gives the full variable domain: KAGVTQTPRYLIKTRGQQVTLSCSPISGHRSVSWYQQTPGQGLQFLFEYFSETQRNKGNFPGRFSGRQFSNSRSEMNVSTLELGDSALYLCASSPGQGYNEQFFGPGTRLTVL.

In this sample, this clone turned up a few times. The V and J genes are TRBV4-2 and TRBJ1-4, with D possibly being TRBD1 (6 bases). The CDR3 runs 13 residues. The germline V gene has CDR1 LGHNA and CDR2 YNFKEQ. Trimming took 3 bases from V and 8 from J, leaving 10 bases between them. CDR3: CASSHGTNEKLFF. The CDR3 DNA follows: TGTGCCAGCAGCCATGGGACAAACGAAAAACTGTTTTTT.

The chain couples TRBV28 to TRBJ1-2, with D possibly TRBD1 on 5 matching bases. Trimming removed 5 bases at V and 5 bases at J, with 9 bases between. Germline V gene data show CDR1 as MDHEN and CDR2 as SYDVKM. The CDR3 covers 12 residues. CDR3 DNA sequence: TGTGCCAGCAGTCCCGGGGCGTATGGCTACACCTTC. Its protein is CASSPGAYGYTF.

The chain recombines TRBV2 with TRBJ2-5; 11 positions agree with TRBD1. Germline V gives CDR1 SNHLY, CDR2 FYNNEI. Trimming removed 1 base from V and 7 bases from J; junction bases left unmatched: 5. This CDR3 comprises 15 residues. CDR3 loop: CASSEGDRGYWTQYF. CDR3 in DNA: TGTGCCAGCAGTGAAGGGGACAGGGGGTATTGGACCCAGTACTTC.